This is a list of T cell receptor beta chains from one sample in a study of CD8 T cells in Susac syndrome. From the immunoSEQ multiplex PCR reads, TCRdb called clonotypes with MiXCR, one entry per CDR3 protein. Of about 60,000 distinct CDR3 sequences in the sample, roughly 94% were seen once. Sequences were obtained from CD8+ T cells from PBMCs. The receptors here all came from a human donor with multiple sclerosis. The CDR3 runs from the conserved cysteine through the conserved F or W. A D gene is named only where the DNA matches it firmly. Not every row has a clone size; where given, it reads once, few, many or a size class.

d_call: NA; j_call: TRBJ1-1; v_call: TRBV15; clone_size: NA; cdr3_nt: TGTGCCACCAGCGCTTCTTGGAAGGGACCCGCAGGTGACACTGAAGCTTTCTTT; cdr3_aa: CATSASWKGPAGDTEAFF
d_call: NA; j_call: TRBJ2-1; v_call: TRBV4-1; clone_size: NA; cdr3_nt: TGCGCCAGCAGCCAAGATGCCAGGGGAAATGAGCAGTTCTTC; cdr3_aa: CASSQDARGNEQFF
d_call: NA; j_call: TRBJ1-2; v_call: TRBV27; clone_size: NA; cdr3_nt: TGTGCCAGCAGTTCCTGGATGAACTATGGCTACACCTTC; cdr3_aa: CASSSWMNYGYTF
d_call: NA; j_call: TRBJ1-2; v_call: TRBV24-1; clone_size: NA; cdr3_nt: TGTGCCACCAGTGTAGCCCTTAACTATGGCTACACCTTC; cdr3_aa: CATSVALNYGYTF
d_call: TRBD2; j_call: TRBJ2-1; v_call: TRBV7-9; clone_size: NA; cdr3_nt: TGTGCCAGCAGCCTAAGCGGGAGGAATGAGCAGTTCTTC; cdr3_aa: CASSLSGRNEQFF
d_call: TRBD2; j_call: TRBJ2-4; v_call: TRBV27; clone_size: NA; cdr3_nt: TGTGCCAGCAGTCCCCTAGCGGGGGGCCCCCAATACAAAAACATTCAGTACTTC; cdr3_aa: CASSPLAGGPQYKNIQYF
d_call: NA; j_call: TRBJ2-1; v_call: TRBV11-2; clone_size: NA; cdr3_nt: TGTGCCAGCAGATATCAGGCGAGCTCCTACAATGAGCAGTTCTTC; cdr3_aa: CASRYQASSYNEQFF
d_call: NA; j_call: TRBJ1-1; v_call: TRBV7-9; clone_size: few; cdr3_nt: TGTGCCAGCCATACAGGGCTGAACACTGAAGCTTTCTTT; cdr3_aa: CASHTGLNTEAFF
d_call: TRBD2; j_call: TRBJ2-7; v_call: TRBV28; clone_size: NA; cdr3_nt: TGTGCCAGCAGTAGACTAGCTAACTACGAGCAGTACTTC; cdr3_aa: CASSRLANYEQYF
d_call: NA; j_call: TRBJ1-2; v_call: TRBV5-6; clone_size: NA; cdr3_nt: TGTGCCAGCAGCACCCGGACTAACTATGGCTACACCTTC; cdr3_aa: CASSTRTNYGYTF
d_call: TRBD1; j_call: TRBJ2-5; v_call: TRBV7-9; clone_size: NA; cdr3_nt: TGTGCCAGCAGCCCTCCCGGACAGGCGGGTGAGACCCAGTACTTC; cdr3_aa: CASSPPGQAGETQYF
d_call: TRBD1; j_call: TRBJ2-1; v_call: TRBV15; clone_size: NA; cdr3_nt: TGTGCCACCAGCAGAGATGGGGGACAGGGTCCCTACAATGAGCAGTTCTTC; cdr3_aa: CATSRDGGQGPYNEQFF
d_call: TRBD2; j_call: TRBJ2-1; v_call: TRBV4-2; clone_size: NA; cdr3_nt: TGTGCCAGCAGCCAAAACCCGGGACTAGAAAACAATGAGCAGTTCTTC; cdr3_aa: CASSQNPGLENNEQFF
d_call: TRBD1; j_call: TRBJ2-3; v_call: TRBV9; clone_size: NA; cdr3_nt: TGTGCCAGCAGTACTAATCCGGGACAGAGCACAGATACGCAGTATTTT; cdr3_aa: CASSTNPGQSTDTQYF
d_call: NA; j_call: TRBJ1-1; v_call: TRBV29-1; clone_size: once; cdr3_nt: TGCAGCGTTTTAGATAGGGAGGGGCCCACATGGGTGGCTTTCTTT; cdr3_aa: CSVLDREGPTWVAFF
d_call: NA; j_call: TRBJ1-5; v_call: TRBV4-1; clone_size: NA; cdr3_nt: TGCGCCAGCAGCCAATTACGGGGGCGCACCGTCCAGCCCCAGCATTTT; cdr3_aa: CASSQLRGRTVQPQHF
d_call: TRBD2; j_call: TRBJ2-7; v_call: TRBV2; clone_size: NA; cdr3_nt: TGTGCCAGCAGTGGGCGGACTAGCGGCTTAACCTACGAGCAGTACTTC; cdr3_aa: CASSGRTSGLTYEQYF
d_call: NA; j_call: TRBJ2-1; v_call: TRBV28; clone_size: NA; cdr3_nt: TGTGCCAGCAGTATAAGTAGCGGAGCTCTTGGGAATGAGCAGTTCTTC; cdr3_aa: CASSISSGALGNEQFF
d_call: NA; j_call: TRBJ2-7; v_call: TRBV10-3; clone_size: NA; cdr3_nt: TGTGCCATCTCTATGGAAGGGGGTTCCTACGAGCAGTACTTC; cdr3_aa: CAISMEGGSYEQYF
d_call: TRBD1; j_call: TRBJ2-7; v_call: TRBV27; clone_size: once; cdr3_nt: TGTGCCAGCAGTTTGGGACAGGCATCCTCCTACGAGCAGTACTTC; cdr3_aa: CASSLGQASSYEQYF
d_call: NA; j_call: TRBJ2-1; v_call: TRBV13; clone_size: NA; cdr3_nt: TGTGCCAGCAGCTCGGAGGGCCCACTTTACAATGAGCAGTTCTTC; cdr3_aa: CASSSEGPLYNEQFF
d_call: TRBD2; j_call: TRBJ2-1; v_call: TRBV20-1; clone_size: NA; cdr3_nt: TGCAGTGCTAGAGATCTCTCGGGGGGAGGCTACAATGAGCAGTTCTTC; cdr3_aa: CSARDLSGGGYNEQFF
d_call: TRBD2; j_call: TRBJ2-7; v_call: TRBV7-6; clone_size: NA; cdr3_nt: TGTGCCAGCAGCTCTCCGGGGCAGCGGGAGCGGTACGAGCAGTACTTC; cdr3_aa: CASSSPGQRERYEQYF
d_call: TRBD1; j_call: TRBJ2-1; v_call: TRBV6-4; clone_size: NA; cdr3_nt: TGTGCCAGCAGTGAGTGGACAGGGAGGGAGCAGTTCTTC; cdr3_aa: CASSEWTGREQFF
d_call: NA; j_call: TRBJ1-1; v_call: TRBV27; clone_size: NA; cdr3_nt: TGTGCCAGCAGTGAATCCCCAGCCATGAACACTGAAGCTTTCTTT; cdr3_aa: CASSESPAMNTEAFF
d_call: TRBD2; j_call: TRBJ2-3; v_call: TRBV3-1; clone_size: NA; cdr3_nt: TGTGCCAGCAGCCAAGTCCTTGGGAGGGAGGGCACAGATACGCAGTATTTT; cdr3_aa: CASSQVLGREGTDTQYF
d_call: NA; j_call: TRBJ1-1; v_call: TRBV30; clone_size: once; cdr3_nt: TGTGCCTGGAGTGCACCCCCGGTCAGATACAAAGCTTTCTTT; cdr3_aa: CAWSAPPVRYKAFF
d_call: NA; j_call: TRBJ1-5; v_call: TRBV14; clone_size: NA; cdr3_nt: TGTGCCAGCAGCCAAGGGAGCAGGGTCCTTGGGAATCAGCCCCAGCATTTT; cdr3_aa: CASSQGSRVLGNQPQHF
d_call: TRBD2; j_call: TRBJ2-1; v_call: TRBV7-6; clone_size: once; cdr3_nt: TGTGCCAGCAGCTTAGGGGCGGGAGCAGTTCAGTTCTTC; cdr3_aa: CASSLGAGAVQFF
d_call: NA; j_call: TRBJ2-7; v_call: TRBV5-6; clone_size: NA; cdr3_nt: TGTGCCAGCAGCTTGACTGCGGCCTACGAGCAGTACTTC; cdr3_aa: CASSLTAAYEQYF
d_call: NA; j_call: TRBJ1-1; v_call: TRBV2; clone_size: NA; cdr3_nt: TGTGCCAGCAGCTCGACCCTACAGGGTAACACTGAAGCTTTCTTT; cdr3_aa: CASSSTLQGNTEAFF
d_call: NA; j_call: TRBJ2-2; v_call: TRBV27; clone_size: NA; cdr3_nt: TGTGCCAGCAGTTTAATCCCGAACACCGGGGAGCTGTTTTTT; cdr3_aa: CASSLIPNTGELFF
d_call: TRBD2; j_call: TRBJ2-1; v_call: TRBV27; clone_size: NA; cdr3_nt: TGTGCCAGCAGTTTCCTGACGACTAGCGCCAACAATGAGCAGTTCTTC; cdr3_aa: CASSFLTTSANNEQFF
d_call: TRBD2; j_call: TRBJ2-7; v_call: TRBV20-1; clone_size: NA; cdr3_nt: TGCAGTGCCACCCACCGGACTAGCGGGGCCTACGAGCAGTACTTC; cdr3_aa: CSATHRTSGAYEQYF
d_call: NA; j_call: TRBJ2-3; v_call: TRBV11-2; clone_size: once; cdr3_nt: TGTGCCAGCAGCCCGTCGGCGAGTCCGACAGATACGCAGTATTTT; cdr3_aa: CASSPSASPTDTQYF
d_call: TRBD2; j_call: TRBJ2-2; v_call: TRBV29-1; clone_size: NA; cdr3_nt: TGCAGCGCCTTCGGGACTAGTAAACCCGGGGAGCTGTTTTTT; cdr3_aa: CSAFGTSKPGELFF
d_call: NA; j_call: TRBJ1-2; v_call: TRBV27; clone_size: once; cdr3_nt: TGTGCCAGCAGCCGAGGGGACTCGGGTGGCTACACCTTC; cdr3_aa: CASSRGDSGGYTF
d_call: NA; j_call: TRBJ1-2; v_call: TRBV29-1; clone_size: NA; cdr3_nt: TGCAGCGTTGAAGCGCGCTTCGACAGTCCGTATGGCTACACCTTC; cdr3_aa: CSVEARFDSPYGYTF
d_call: NA; j_call: TRBJ2-7; v_call: TRBV7-6; clone_size: NA; cdr3_nt: TGTGCCAGCAGCCCGAGACAATGGGGCGAGCAGTACTTC; cdr3_aa: CASSPRQWGEQYF
d_call: NA; j_call: TRBJ2-1; v_call: TRBV12-3/TRBV12-4; clone_size: NA; cdr3_nt: TGTGCCAGCAGTTCCCTCCGGGGCCTTTGGGATGAGCAGTTCTTC; cdr3_aa: CASSSLRGLWDEQFF
d_call: NA; j_call: TRBJ2-3; v_call: TRBV2; clone_size: NA; cdr3_nt: TGTGCCAGCAGTGAAGCGGATACAGGGCTTGGAGCAGATACGCAGTATTTT; cdr3_aa: CASSEADTGLGADTQYF
d_call: TRBD2; j_call: TRBJ2-7; v_call: TRBV2; clone_size: NA; cdr3_nt: TGTGCCAGCGAACCCGCCGGGGGGGACGAGCAGTACTTC; cdr3_aa: CASEPAGGDEQYF
d_call: NA; j_call: TRBJ2-7; v_call: TRBV12-3/TRBV12-4; clone_size: NA; cdr3_nt: TGTGCCAGCAAAGGACGGGTCGGCGAGCAGTACTTC; cdr3_aa: CASKGRVGEQYF
d_call: TRBD2; j_call: TRBJ2-1; v_call: TRBV5-1; clone_size: NA; cdr3_nt: TGCGCCAGCAGCTCGGCGGGGGGATACAATGAGCAGTTCTTC; cdr3_aa: CASSSAGGYNEQFF
d_call: TRBD2; j_call: TRBJ2-5; v_call: TRBV12-5; clone_size: NA; cdr3_nt: TGTGCTAGTGGTTTGGGGACTAGCGGACAAGAGACCCAGTACTTC; cdr3_aa: CASGLGTSGQETQYF
d_call: TRBD1; j_call: TRBJ1-6; v_call: TRBV9; clone_size: NA; cdr3_nt: TGTGCCAGCAGCGTGACAGGGGGCGGGAATTCACCCCTCCACTTT; cdr3_aa: CASSVTGGGNSPLHF
d_call: NA; j_call: TRBJ1-1; v_call: TRBV27; clone_size: NA; cdr3_nt: TGTGCCAGCAGAAAAGGGAACACTGAAGCTTTCTTT; cdr3_aa: CASRKGNTEAFF
d_call: NA; j_call: TRBJ2-1; v_call: TRBV4-2; clone_size: NA; cdr3_nt: TGTGCCAGCAGCCAAGATGCCAGTAGCTATGAGCAGTTCTTC; cdr3_aa: CASSQDASSYEQFF
d_call: NA; j_call: TRBJ2-1; v_call: TRBV6-2/TRBV6-3; clone_size: NA; cdr3_nt: TGTGCCAGCAGTTATGGTTTCCTAGCGAGCTCCTACAATGAGCAGTTCTTC; cdr3_aa: CASSYGFLASSYNEQFF
d_call: NA; j_call: TRBJ2-7; v_call: TRBV28; clone_size: NA; cdr3_nt: TGTGCCAGCAGTCCCCGGCGAGTGTTCTTGGACGAGCAGTACTTC; cdr3_aa: CASSPRRVFLDEQYF
d_call: TRBD1; j_call: TRBJ2-7; v_call: TRBV9; clone_size: NA; cdr3_nt: TGTGCCAGCAGCGGGCGGACAGGGTCCTACGAGCAGTACTTC; cdr3_aa: CASSGRTGSYEQYF
d_call: NA; j_call: TRBJ1-5; v_call: TRBV20-1; clone_size: NA; cdr3_nt: TGCAGTGCCCTCGCGCGCAATCAGCCCCAGCATTTT; cdr3_aa: CSALARNQPQHF
d_call: TRBD2; j_call: TRBJ2-1; v_call: TRBV27; clone_size: NA; cdr3_nt: TGTGCCAGCAGTATAAACCCGGGACTAGCCAATGAGCAGTTCTTC; cdr3_aa: CASSINPGLANEQFF
d_call: NA; j_call: TRBJ1-2; v_call: TRBV7-9; clone_size: NA; cdr3_nt: TGTGCCAGCCGCCCTTTTGAACCAGTCCCCTATGGCTACACCTTC; cdr3_aa: CASRPFEPVPYGYTF